Below, 10 T cell receptor beta chains from the same sample are listed, as sequenced in a study of T cells in Graves' hyperthyroidism and ophthalmopathy. Researchers took RNA transcripts and amplified the TCR beta CDR3 regions from them. The study used the HTBI primer set for a first-round RT-PCR of the TCR CDR3. Using its own MiXCR run on the multiplex PCR reads, TCRdb lists one record per CDR3 protein. The data show some 370,000 distinct CDR3 sequences, roughly 17% seen once. The sample was blood. Receptors originate from a woman younger than 45 with Graves' hyperthyroidism that later progressed to Graves' ophthalmopathy.

The genes are TRBV15 and TRBJ2-6, with 9 bases aligning to TRBD1. Germline lookup yields CDR1 LNHNV and CDR2 YYDKDF (reference sequence). The junction had 3 bases not matched to a gene; V was cut back by 5 bases and J by 1 base. This CDR3 spans 16 amino acids. CDR3 in amino acids: CATSETGGSGANVLTF. CDR3 DNA: TGTGCCACCAGCGAGACAGGGGGTTCTGGGGCCAACGTCCTGACTTTC.

The rearrangement links TRBV11-3 to TRBJ2-2; D is undetermined. CDR3 length: 15 amino acids. CDR1 is SGHNT and CDR2 is YENEEA in the germline V gene. V was pared by 8 bases and J by 0 bases, with 13 bases between. This CDR3 reads CASGAEDANTGELFF. Here the CDR3 DNA reads TGTGCCAGCGGCGCCGAAGACGCGAACACCGGGGAGCTGTTTTTT. The full variable domain, rest sourced from reference TRBV11-3 and TRBJ2-2, is EAGVVQSPRYKIIEKKQPVAFWCNPISGHNTLYWYLQNLGQGPELLIRYENEEAVDDSQLPKDRFSAERLKGVDSTLKIQPAELGDSAVYLCASGAEDANTGELFFGEGSRLTVL.

This clonotype showed up many times. The chain uses TRBV6-5 and TRBJ2-5, with 9 bases matching TRBD1. The CDR3 runs to 17 residues. The junction had 12 bases not matched to a gene; V was cut back by 2 bases and J by 5 bases. Germline loops: CDR1 MNHEY, CDR2 SVGAGI. CDR3 region: CASSYRGRTGDWETQYF. DNA for the CDR3: TGTGCCAGCAGTTACCGAGGGAGGACAGGGGACTGGGAGACCCAGTACTTC.

This clonotype has more than one count but fewer than ten. The chain employs TRBV5-6 and TRBJ2-7; D perhaps matches TRBD2 (9 bases). The V end lost 0 bases, the J end lost 5 bases, and 24 bases lay between the germline ends. CDR3 size: 18 residues. Germline CDR1 and CDR2: SGHDT and YYEEEE. The CDR3 region is CASSLADREGTSLDEQYF. Here the CDR3 DNA reads TGTGCCAGCAGCTTGGCGGACAGGGAAGGGACTAGCCTTGACGAGCAGTACTTC.

In regard to this clonotype: This could be a read error, since a much larger clone is one nucleotide away. This rearrangement joins TRBV27 to TRBJ2-7; D could derive from TRBD1 or TRBD2 (5 bases each). V gave up 11 bases and J gave up 2 bases, with 19 bases separating them. CDR3 length: 14 amino acids. Germline loops: CDR1 MNHEY, CDR2 SMNVEV (reference sequence). The CDR3 spells CACAAEGEPYEQYF. In nucleotides, the CDR3 is TGTGCCTGCGCTGCCGAAGGGGAGCCCTACGAGCAGTACTTC.

This clonotype came up many times. The rearrangement links TRBV24-1 to TRBJ2-3; possibly TRBD2 for D (5 bases). The CDR3 loop spans 16 amino acids. Per the germline V gene, CDR1 is KGHDR and CDR2 is SFDVKD. V shed 4 bases and J shed 0 bases, with 13 bases lying between them. The CDR3 nucleotides are TGTGCCACCAGTGACCCACGGGGAGACAGCACAGATACGCAGTATTTT. Amino acid sequence: CATSDPRGDSTDTQYF.

The V and J genes are TRBV11-2 and TRBJ2-7; TRBD2 aligns across 8 bases. J was trimmed by 4 bases and V by 5 bases; bases with no gene match: 10. The CDR3 contains 15 residues. Looked up from germline, CDR1 is SGHAT and CDR2 is FQNNGV. In DNA form, the CDR3 reads TGTGCCAGCAGCCCCCTGGTCGGGGGGGTGTACGAGCAGTACTTC. It codes for CASSPLVGGVYEQYF. Supplemented by reference TRBV11-2 and TRBJ2-7, the full variable domain reads EAGVAQSPRYKIIEKRQSVAFWCNPISGHATLYWYQQILGQGPKLLIQFQNNGVVDDSQLPKDRFSAERLKGVDSTLKIQPAKLEDSAVYLCASSPLVGGVYEQYFGPGTRLTVT.

The gene calls are TRBV28 and TRBJ2-7; a weak D match, TRBD1 (6 bases). The V end was cut by 5 bases, the J end by 6 bases, with 23 bases between. There are 16 residues in the CDR3. CDR1 is MDHEN and CDR2 is SYDVKM in the germline V gene. CDR3 amino acids: CASSITPGTRLFEQYF. The CDR3 DNA is TGTGCCAGCAGTATAACACCCGGGACAAGACTATTCGAGCAGTACTTC.

The chain links TRBV20-1 to TRBJ1-6; 8 nucleotides align to TRBD1. V shed 4 bases, J shed 6 bases, and the junction held 11 bases outside the gene matches. The CDR3 consists of 16 residues. Germline V CDR1 and CDR2: DFQATT, SNEGSKA (reference sequence). This CDR3 reads CSAKDTTGGINSPLHF. The DNA of the CDR3 is TGCAGTGCTAAAGACACAACAGGGGGTATTAATTCACCCCTCCACTTT.

The chain combines TRBV12-3 or TRBV12-4 with TRBJ2-1, with 7 bases that match TRBD1. The CDR3 length is 13 residues. After removal of 5 bases from V and 8 bases from J, the junction contained 6 bases not matched to a gene. The chain's CDR3 is CASSLQGMDEQFF. DNA of the CDR3: TGTGCCAGCAGTCTACAGGGGATGGATGAGCAGTTCTTC.